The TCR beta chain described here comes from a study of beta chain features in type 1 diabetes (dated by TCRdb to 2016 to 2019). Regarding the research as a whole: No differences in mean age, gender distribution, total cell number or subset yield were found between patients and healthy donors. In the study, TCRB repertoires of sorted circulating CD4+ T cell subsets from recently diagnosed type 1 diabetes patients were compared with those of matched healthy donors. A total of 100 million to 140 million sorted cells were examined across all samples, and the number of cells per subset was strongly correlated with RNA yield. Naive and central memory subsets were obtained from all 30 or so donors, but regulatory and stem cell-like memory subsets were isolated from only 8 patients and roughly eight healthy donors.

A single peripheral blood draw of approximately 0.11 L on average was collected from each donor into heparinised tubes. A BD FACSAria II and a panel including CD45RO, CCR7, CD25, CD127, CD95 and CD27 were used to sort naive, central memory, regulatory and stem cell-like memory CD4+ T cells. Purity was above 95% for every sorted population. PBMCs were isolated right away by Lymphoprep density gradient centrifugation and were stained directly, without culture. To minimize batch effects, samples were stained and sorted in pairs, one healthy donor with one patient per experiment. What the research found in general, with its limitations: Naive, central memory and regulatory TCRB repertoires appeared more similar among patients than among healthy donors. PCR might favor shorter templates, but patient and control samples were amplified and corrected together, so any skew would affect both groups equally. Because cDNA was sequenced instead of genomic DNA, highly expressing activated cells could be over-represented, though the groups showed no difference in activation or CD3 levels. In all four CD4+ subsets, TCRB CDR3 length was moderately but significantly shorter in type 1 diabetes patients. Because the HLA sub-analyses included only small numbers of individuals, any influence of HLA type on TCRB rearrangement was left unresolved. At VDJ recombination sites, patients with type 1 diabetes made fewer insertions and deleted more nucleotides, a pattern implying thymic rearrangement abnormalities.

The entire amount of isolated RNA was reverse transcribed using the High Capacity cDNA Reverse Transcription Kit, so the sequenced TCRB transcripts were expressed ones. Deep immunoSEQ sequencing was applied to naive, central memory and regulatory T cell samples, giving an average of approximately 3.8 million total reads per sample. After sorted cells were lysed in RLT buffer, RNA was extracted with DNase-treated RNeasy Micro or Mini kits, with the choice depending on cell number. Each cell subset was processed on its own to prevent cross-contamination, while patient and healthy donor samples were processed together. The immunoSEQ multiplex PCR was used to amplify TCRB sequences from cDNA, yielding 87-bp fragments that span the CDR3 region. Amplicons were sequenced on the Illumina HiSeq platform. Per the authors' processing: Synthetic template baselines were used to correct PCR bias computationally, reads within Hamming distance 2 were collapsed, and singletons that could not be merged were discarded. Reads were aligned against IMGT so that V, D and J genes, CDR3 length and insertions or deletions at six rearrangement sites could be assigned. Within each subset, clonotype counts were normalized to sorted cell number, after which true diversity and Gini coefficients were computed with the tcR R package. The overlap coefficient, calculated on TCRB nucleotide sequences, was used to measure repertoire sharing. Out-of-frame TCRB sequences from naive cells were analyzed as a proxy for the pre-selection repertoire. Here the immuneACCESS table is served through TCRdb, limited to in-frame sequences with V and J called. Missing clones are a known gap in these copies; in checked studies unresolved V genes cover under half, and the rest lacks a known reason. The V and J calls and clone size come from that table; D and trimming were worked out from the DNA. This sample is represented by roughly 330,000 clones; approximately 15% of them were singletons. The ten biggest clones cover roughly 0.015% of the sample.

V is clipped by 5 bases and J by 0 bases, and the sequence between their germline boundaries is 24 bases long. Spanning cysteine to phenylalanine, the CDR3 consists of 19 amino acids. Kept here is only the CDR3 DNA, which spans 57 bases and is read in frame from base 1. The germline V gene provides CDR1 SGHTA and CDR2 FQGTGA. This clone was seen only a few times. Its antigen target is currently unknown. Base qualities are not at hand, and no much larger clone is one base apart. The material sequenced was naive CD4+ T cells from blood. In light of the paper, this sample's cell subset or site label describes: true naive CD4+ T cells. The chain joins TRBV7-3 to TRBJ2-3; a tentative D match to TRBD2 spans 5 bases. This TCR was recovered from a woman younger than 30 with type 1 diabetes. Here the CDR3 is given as CASSQIPRGPRGSTDTQYF. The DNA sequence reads TGTGCCAGCAGCCAAATTCCCCGCGGTCCCCGGGGTAGCACAGATACGCAGTATTTT.